This T cell receptor (beta chain) was observed in a study of cytomegalovirus exposure and HLA in healthy donors. Study at large: In terms of ancestry, the Caucasian-associated cluster contained roughly 81% of the 350 to 450 genotyped donors.

PCR used 60 Vbeta primers and 13 Jbeta primers. Generated by immunoSEQ multiplex PCR, the TCRdb table keeps only in-frame clones and is missing some. The sample has around 130,000 clones, roughly 88% seen once; the top ten hold roughly 3%. The source of this sequence is a man aged 45-65 years in good health and CMV-seronegative. Sequencing was carried out using PBMCs.

CDR3 loop: CASSQDWGGPPYEQYF. The CDR3 DNA reads TGCGCCAGCAGCCAAGATTGGGGAGGTCCACCCTACGAGCAGTACTTC. The rearrangement joins TRBV4-1 to TRBJ2-7; D is perhaps TRBD2 (6 bases). Germline V gene sequence: CDR1 MGHRA, CDR2 YSYEKL. Trimming stripped 0 bases from V and 2 bases from J, with 14 bases between. This CDR3 is built from 16 residues.